This entry lists 16 T cell receptor beta chains sequenced from one sample in a study of CD8+ T cells in alopecia areata (dated by TCRdb to between 2018 and 2020). Preparation of the library involved the immunoSEQ multiplex PCR assay. For TCR sequencing, RNA was extracted from every sample and reverse transcribed into cDNA to serve as template. The table comes from immuneACCESS by way of TCRdb, which keeps in-frame sequences with V and J called. Part of the clones is missing from these tables; in studies checked, under half for an unresolved V gene and the rest for unknown reasons. The sample table records about 180,000 clones; 50% to 65% of these occur just once. The top ten clones comprise less than 14% of the sample. The intended sense of this specimen's time point label: less than 30 weeks on oral tofacitinib. What the treatment or condition label conveys for this sample: oral pan-JAK inhibitor, 5-10 mg twice daily.

This sample comprised CD8+ T cells sorted from blood, obtained at week 24, from a patient treated with tofacitinib. The receptors were gathered from a human donor with alopecia areata.

This rearrangement joins TRBV19 to TRBJ1-5; 9 bases are a match to TRBD1. The CDR3 has 14 residues. Germline CDR1 LNHDA, CDR2 SQIVND (reference sequence). Trimming at V came to 3 bases and at J to 6 bases, leaving 3 bases not matched to a gene. The CDR3 sequence is CASSMGQGPQPQHF. The DNA of the CDR3 is TGTGCCAGTAGTATGGGACAGGGCCCTCAGCCCCAGCATTTT.

The genes are TRBV13 and TRBJ2-3; tentative D call: TRBD1 (6 bases). V lost 4 bases and J lost 3, with 17 bases in between. CDR1 and CDR2 from the germline V gene are PRHDT and FYEKMQ (reference sequence). The CDR3 runs 16 residues. The CDR3: CASSSRTEPFTDTQYF. DNA of the CDR3: TGTGCCAGCAGCTCCCGGACAGAGCCCTTTACAGATACGCAGTATTTT.

In its sample, this clone was seen a few times. Here the CDR3 DNA reads TGCAGCGTGAAGGAGAGTAACACTGAAGCTTTCTTT. Protein product: CSVKESNTEAFF. The V gene is TRBV29-1, the J gene TRBJ1-1, with unresolved D. The germline V and J ends were trimmed by 6 bases and 2 bases, with 10 bases remaining between them. Germline CDR1 reads SQVTM; CDR2 reads ANQGSEA. The CDR3 totals 12 residues.

The chain joins TRBV7-6 to TRBJ2-3; 10 nucleotides match TRBD1. The junction had 11 bases not matched to a gene; V was cut back by 4 bases and J by 1 base. The germline CDR1 and CDR2 sequences are SGHVS and FNYEAQ. CDR3 length: 18 amino acids. The CDR3 DNA reads TGTGCCAGCAGCTCTCCGGGACAGGGGAGGGAAGGCACAGATACGCAGTATTTT. This sequence encodes CASSSPGQGREGTDTQYF.

This clone was counted a few times. The chain employs TRBV29-1 and TRBJ1-1, with 7 bases identical to TRBD1. From germline, CDR1 is SQVTM and CDR2 ANQGSEA. J gave up 1 base and V 1 base, and 15 bases lay outside the gene matches. This CDR3 is built from 18 residues. CDR3 sequence reads: CSVEGHFLPRDRNTEAFF. CDR3 DNA: TGCAGCGTTGAAGGGCATTTCCTACCTAGGGACAGGAACACTGAAGCTTTCTTT.

V is TRBV5-1 and J is TRBJ2-7, with TRBD2 identical over 8 bases. The germline gives CDR1 SGHRS, CDR2 YFSETQ. The CDR3 length is 14 residues. J lost 5 bases, V lost 0 bases, and 4 bases had no gene match. The CDR3 DNA follows: TGCGCCAGCAGCTTGGGCGGGGGGACCCACGAGCAGTACTTC. The encoded protein is CASSLGGGTHEQYF.

V usage is TRBV30 and J usage is TRBJ2-3, with D uncertain. Per germline, CDR1 GTSNPN and CDR2 SVGIG (reference sequence). V was clipped by 4 bases and J by 5 bases, with 7 bases between them. CDR3 size: 11 residues. Written as DNA, the CDR3 is TGTGCCTGGACCCCAGGAGATACGCAGTATTTT. The encoded protein is CAWTPGDTQYF. The full variable domain, its missing parts supplied by reference TRBV30 and TRBJ2-3, is SQTIHQWPATLVQPVGSPLSLECTVEGTSNPNLYWYRQAAGRGLQLLFYSVGIGQISSEVPQNLSASRPQDRQFILSSKKLLLSDSGFYLCAWTPGDTQYFGPGTRLTVL.

This sequence joins TRBV9 and TRBJ2-3; D gene uncertain. Trimming removed 0 bases from V and 0 bases from J, with 5 bases in between. CDR1 SGDLS and CDR2 YYNGEE come from the germline V gene. The CDR3 has 14 amino acids. The CDR3: CASSVVGSTDTQYF. The DNA for the CDR3 is TGTGCCAGCAGCGTAGTTGGAAGCACAGATACGCAGTATTTT.

A few counts support this clone. The rearrangement uses TRBV19 and TRBJ1-1; D uncertain. Trimming removed 9 bases at V and 0 bases at J, with 14 bases between. Germline V gene data show CDR1 as LNHDA and CDR2 as SQIVND (reference sequence). The CDR3 sequence is 14 residues long. CDR3 protein: CASGKGDMNTEAFF. In nucleotides, the CDR3 is TGTGCCAGCGGTAAAGGAGACATGAACACTGAAGCTTTCTTT.

This clone has just a few counts. The chain couples TRBV13 to TRBJ2-1; 12 bases are a match to TRBD2. J lost 10 bases, V lost 5 bases, and 9 bases had no gene match. The CDR3 consists of 15 residues. CDR1 and CDR2 from the germline V gene are PRHDT and FYEKMQ (reference sequence). The CDR3 region has the DNA TGTGCCAGCAGCACCCTGACTAGCGGGGGAGCCGAGCAGTTCTTC. The encoded protein is CASSTLTSGGAEQFF.

This clone was detected a few times. The chain employs TRBV27 and TRBJ1-4, with D unclear. V lost 5 bases, J lost 8 bases, and 12 bases lay in between. Germline lookup yields CDR1 MNHEY and CDR2 SMNVEV (reference sequence). This CDR3 spans 13 amino acids. The CDR3 sequence: CASSPRPPEKLFF. Written as DNA, the CDR3 is TGTGCCAGCAGTCCAAGGCCGCCGGAAAAACTGTTTTTT.

The V call is TRBV7-9, the J call TRBJ2-3; TRBD1 agrees at 10 bases. Germline assignment: CDR1 SEHNR and CDR2 FQNEAQ (reference sequence). The ends lost 1 base at V and 2 bases at J; junction bases unmatched: 3. CDR3 size: 16 residues. CDR3 nucleotide sequence: TGTGCCAGCAGCTTAGGGGGGACAGGGGTCACAGATACGCAGTATTTT. It codes for CASSLGGTGVTDTQYF.

This chain uses TRBV7-2 with TRBJ1-2; D is undetermined. Trimming left V 1 base short and J 8 bases short, with 8 bases between. CDR1 and CDR2 (germline): SGHTA, FQGNSA. The CDR3 runs to 12 residues. The CDR3 spells CASSLDPRGYTF. CDR3 coding DNA: TGTGCCAGCAGCTTAGATCCCCGGGGCTACACCTTC.

The chain uses TRBV30 and TRBJ1-3; the D gene is possibly TRBD1 (6 bases). Germline loops: CDR1 GTSNPN, CDR2 SVGIG (reference sequence). The CDR3 has 15 amino acids. V lost 2 bases and J lost 4, with 15 bases in between. In DNA form, the CDR3 reads TGTGCCTGGAGTCCGGACAGCGCCTGGGGAAACACCATATATTTT. This encodes CAWSPDSAWGNTIYF.

This clone showed up just a few times. The gene calls are TRBV29-1 and TRBJ2-1; TRBD2 matches at 7 bases. The V gene's germline CDR1 is SQVTM and CDR2 ANQGSEA. V gave up 5 bases and J gave up 6 bases; unmatched junction bases: 10. This CDR3 region has 14 residues. The CDR3 DNA reads TGCAGCGTTACCGGACTAAGCGGGACCAATGAGCAGTTCTTC. It specifies CSVTGLSGTNEQFF.

The chain links TRBV12-5 to TRBJ2-3; D gene ambiguous. CDR1 is LGHNT and CDR2 is FRNRAP in the germline V gene. V was cut by 3 bases and J by 2 bases, with 6 bases left in between. The CDR3 covers 13 residues. CDR3 sequence: CASGFALTDTQYF. CDR3 coding DNA: TGTGCTAGTGGTTTCGCCCTCACAGATACGCAGTATTTT.